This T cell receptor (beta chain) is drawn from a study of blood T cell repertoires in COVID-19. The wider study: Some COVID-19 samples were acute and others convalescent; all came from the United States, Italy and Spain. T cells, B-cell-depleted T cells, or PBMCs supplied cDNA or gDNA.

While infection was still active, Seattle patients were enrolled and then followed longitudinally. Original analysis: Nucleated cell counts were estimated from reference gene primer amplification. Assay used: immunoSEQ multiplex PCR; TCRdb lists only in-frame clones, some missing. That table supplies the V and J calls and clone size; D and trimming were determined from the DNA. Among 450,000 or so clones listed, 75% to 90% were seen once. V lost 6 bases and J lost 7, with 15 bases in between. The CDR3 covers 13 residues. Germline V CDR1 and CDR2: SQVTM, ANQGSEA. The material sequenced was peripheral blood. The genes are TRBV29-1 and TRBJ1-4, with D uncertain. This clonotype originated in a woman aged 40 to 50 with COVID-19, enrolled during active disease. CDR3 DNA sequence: TGCAGCGTCGAGTGGGGAGAGTCTGAAAAACTGTTTTTT. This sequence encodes CSVEWGESEKLFF.